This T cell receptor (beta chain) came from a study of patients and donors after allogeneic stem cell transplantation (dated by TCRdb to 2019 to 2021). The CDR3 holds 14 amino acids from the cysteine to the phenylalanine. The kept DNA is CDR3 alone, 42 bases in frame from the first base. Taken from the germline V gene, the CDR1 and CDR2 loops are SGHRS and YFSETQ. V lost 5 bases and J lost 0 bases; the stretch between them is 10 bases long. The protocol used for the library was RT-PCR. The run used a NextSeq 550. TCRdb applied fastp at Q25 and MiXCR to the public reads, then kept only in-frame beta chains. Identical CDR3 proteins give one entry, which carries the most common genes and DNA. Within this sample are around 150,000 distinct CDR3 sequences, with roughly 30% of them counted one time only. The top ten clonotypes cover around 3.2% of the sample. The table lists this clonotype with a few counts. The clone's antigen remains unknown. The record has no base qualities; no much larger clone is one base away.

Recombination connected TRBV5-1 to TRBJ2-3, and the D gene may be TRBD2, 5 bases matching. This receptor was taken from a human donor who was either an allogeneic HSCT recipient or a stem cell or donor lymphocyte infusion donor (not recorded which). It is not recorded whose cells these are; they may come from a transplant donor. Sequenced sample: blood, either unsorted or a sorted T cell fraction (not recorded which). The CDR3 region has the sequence CASRAGKSTDTQYF. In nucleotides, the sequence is TGCGCCAGCAGGGCCGGGAAGAGCACAGATACGCAGTATTTT.